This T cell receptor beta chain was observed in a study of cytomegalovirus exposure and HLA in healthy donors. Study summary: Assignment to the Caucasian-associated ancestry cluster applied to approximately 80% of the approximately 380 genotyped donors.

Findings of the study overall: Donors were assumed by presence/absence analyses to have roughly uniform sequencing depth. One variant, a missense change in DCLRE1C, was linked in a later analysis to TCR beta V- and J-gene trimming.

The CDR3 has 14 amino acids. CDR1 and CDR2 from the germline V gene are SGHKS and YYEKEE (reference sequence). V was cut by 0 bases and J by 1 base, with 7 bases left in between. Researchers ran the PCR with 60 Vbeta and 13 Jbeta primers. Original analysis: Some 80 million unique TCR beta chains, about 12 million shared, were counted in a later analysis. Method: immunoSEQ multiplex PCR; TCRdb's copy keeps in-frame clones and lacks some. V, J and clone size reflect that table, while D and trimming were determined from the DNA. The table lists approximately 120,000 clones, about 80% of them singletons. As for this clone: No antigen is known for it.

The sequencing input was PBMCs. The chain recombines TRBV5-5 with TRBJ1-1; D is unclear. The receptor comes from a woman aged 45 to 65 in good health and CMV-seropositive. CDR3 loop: CASSLDPGNTEAFF. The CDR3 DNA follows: TGTGCCAGCAGCTTGGACCCCGGGAACACTGAAGCTTTCTTT.